Detailed here is one T cell receptor beta chain. Losses at the gene ends were 6 bases for V and 4 bases for J; bases not matched to a gene: 24. In germline, CDR1 is DFQATT, CDR2 SNEGSKA (reference sequence). The CDR3 is made up of 19 amino acids. The data were taken from a study of blood T cells in healthy people across ages. A J-beta primer mix and a sample-barcoded 5' primer were used in a second PCR of about 7 to 12 cycles. Using its own MiXCR run on the 5' RACE reads, TCRdb lists one record per CDR3 protein. The repertoire holds about 1.8 million distinct CDR3 sequences, around half seen once, with approximately 2.1% in the top ten.

The clonotype comes from a woman aged 40 to 50 in good health. Sample: blood. The chain combines TRBV20-1 with TRBJ2-5; 9 positions match TRBD1. The CDR3 loop is CSAGESGTGLAGESETQYF. The CDR3 coding sequence is TGCAGTGCCGGAGAGTCAGGGACAGGGTTGGCCGGCGAGTCAGAGACCCAGTACTTC.